The rows below give T cell receptor beta chains drawn from one sample of a study of cytomegalovirus exposure and HLA in healthy donors. Sequenced by immunoSEQ multiplex PCR; TCRdb stores in-frame clones only, minus some. This table holds some 97,000 clones, about 68% found once. The sample taken for sequencing was PBMCs. Receptors were obtained from a male donor in good health and CMV-seropositive. Each CDR3 is given with its conserved first and last residue. A D gene is named only where the DNA matches it firmly. Clone size is not always given. Where it is, it says once, few, many or a class for expanded clones.

d_call: TRBD1; j_call: TRBJ2-1; v_call: TRBV5-1; clone_size: NA; cdr3_aa: CASSLGDRGWNEQFF; cdr3_nt: TGCGCCAGCAGCTTGGGGGACAGGGGGTGGAATGAGCAGTTCTTC
d_call: TRBD2; j_call: TRBJ2-2; v_call: TRBV10-3; clone_size: few; cdr3_aa: CAISDLFGGAQSTGELFF; cdr3_nt: TGTGCCATCAGTGACCTGTTCGGGGGGGCGCAGAGCACCGGGGAGCTGTTTTTT
d_call: NA; j_call: TRBJ2-1; v_call: TRBV7-9; clone_size: NA; cdr3_aa: CASSWEYNNEQFF; cdr3_nt: TGTGCCAGCAGTTGGGAGTATAACAATGAGCAGTTCTTC
d_call: NA; j_call: TRBJ1-3; v_call: TRBV7-2; clone_size: NA; cdr3_aa: CASSLQGKHSGNTIYF; cdr3_nt: TGTGCCAGCAGCTTGCAGGGCAAACACTCTGGAAACACCATATATTTT
d_call: NA; j_call: TRBJ2-7; v_call: TRBV6-5; clone_size: few; cdr3_aa: CASQRAASSYEQYF; cdr3_nt: TGTGCCAGCCAGAGGGCCGCGAGCTCCTACGAGCAGTACTTC
d_call: NA; j_call: TRBJ1-2; v_call: TRBV5-1; clone_size: NA; cdr3_aa: CASSLGRGDYGYTF; cdr3_nt: TGCGCCAGCAGCTTGGGTCGGGGTGACTATGGCTACACCTTC
d_call: TRBD2; j_call: TRBJ2-2; v_call: TRBV5-1; clone_size: few; cdr3_aa: CASSFSGESTGELFF; cdr3_nt: TGCGCCAGCAGCTTTAGCGGGGAAAGTACCGGGGAGCTGTTTTTT
d_call: NA; j_call: TRBJ1-6; v_call: TRBV4-3; clone_size: NA; cdr3_aa: CASSQLQGSPLHF; cdr3_nt: TGCGCCAGCAGCCAACTACAGGGATCACCCCTCCACTTT
d_call: TRBD2; j_call: TRBJ2-7; v_call: TRBV19; clone_size: NA; cdr3_aa: CASSIQSRGTGFYEQYF; cdr3_nt: TGTGCCAGTAGTATACAATCGCGGGGGACCGGATTCTACGAGCAGTACTTC
d_call: NA; j_call: TRBJ2-5; v_call: TRBV6-5; clone_size: NA; cdr3_aa: CASSYRSRETQYF; cdr3_nt: TGTGCCAGCAGTTACAGGAGTCGGGAGACCCAGTACTTC
d_call: TRBD1; j_call: TRBJ1-2; v_call: TRBV7-2; clone_size: NA; cdr3_aa: CASSSELGQLNYGYTF; cdr3_nt: TGTGCCAGCAGCTCGGAACTGGGACAGCTTAACTATGGCTACACCTTC
d_call: TRBD2; j_call: TRBJ2-5; v_call: TRBV28; clone_size: NA; cdr3_aa: CASSFGGQETQYF; cdr3_nt: TGTGCCAGCAGTTTCGGGGGGCAAGAGACCCAGTACTTC
d_call: TRBD1; j_call: TRBJ1-2; v_call: TRBV11-2; clone_size: NA; cdr3_aa: CASSLYGQGADYGYTF; cdr3_nt: TGTGCCAGCAGCCTCTATGGGCAGGGGGCGGACTATGGCTACACCTTC
d_call: TRBD1; j_call: TRBJ1-1; v_call: TRBV5-1; clone_size: NA; cdr3_aa: CASSEQGFPDTEAFF; cdr3_nt: TGCGCCAGCAGTGAACAGGGGTTCCCTGACACTGAAGCTTTCTTT
d_call: TRBD1; j_call: TRBJ1-3; v_call: TRBV4-2; clone_size: NA; cdr3_aa: CASSPNIRDRENTIYF; cdr3_nt: TGTGCCAGCAGCCCTAACATCCGGGACAGGGAGAACACCATATATTTT
d_call: NA; j_call: TRBJ2-7; v_call: TRBV4-1; clone_size: NA; cdr3_aa: CASSQGGSGYEQYF; cdr3_nt: TGCGCCAGCAGCCAAGGAGGGTCGGGGTACGAGCAGTACTTC
d_call: NA; j_call: TRBJ2-3; v_call: TRBV7-6; clone_size: NA; cdr3_aa: CASSLAEFTDTQYF; cdr3_nt: TGTGCCAGCAGCTTAGCGGAGTTCACAGATACGCAGTATTTT
d_call: TRBD1; j_call: TRBJ1-4; v_call: TRBV19; clone_size: NA; cdr3_aa: CASSIAPRGTATTNEKLFF; cdr3_nt: TGTGCCAGTAGTATAGCCCCAAGGGGGACAGCTACAACTAATGAAAAACTGTTTTTT
d_call: TRBD1; j_call: TRBJ1-4; v_call: TRBV28; clone_size: NA; cdr3_aa: CASSQPGQGAANEKLFF; cdr3_nt: TGTGCCAGCAGTCAGCCGGGACAGGGGGCAGCTAATGAAAAACTGTTTTTT
d_call: TRBD2; j_call: TRBJ2-3; v_call: TRBV9; clone_size: few; cdr3_aa: CASSVRLAGGGRTDTQYF; cdr3_nt: TGTGCCAGCAGCGTACGGCTAGCGGGGGGCGGCCGCACAGATACGCAGTATTTT
d_call: NA; j_call: TRBJ1-6; v_call: TRBV18; clone_size: once; cdr3_aa: CASSPGGGDNSPLHF; cdr3_nt: TGTGCCAGCTCACCGGGGGGAGGCGATAATTCACCCCTCCACTTT
d_call: TRBD1; j_call: TRBJ2-7; v_call: TRBV10-3; clone_size: once; cdr3_aa: CAISGTGNYEQYF; cdr3_nt: TGTGCCATCAGTGGGACAGGGAACTACGAGCAGTACTTC
d_call: TRBD1; j_call: TRBJ2-3; v_call: TRBV6-5; clone_size: NA; cdr3_aa: CASSYARQGGTDTQYF; cdr3_nt: TGTGCCAGCAGTTACGCCCGACAGGGGGGTACAGATACGCAGTATTTT
d_call: TRBD1; j_call: TRBJ1-6; v_call: TRBV5-5; clone_size: NA; cdr3_aa: CASSPRTGGNSPLHF; cdr3_nt: TGTGCCAGCAGCCCGAGGACAGGGGGTAATTCACCCCTCCACTTT
d_call: NA; j_call: TRBJ1-4; v_call: TRBV27; clone_size: NA; cdr3_aa: CASQGLAVGEKLFF; cdr3_nt: TGTGCCAGCCAGGGTTTAGCGGTGGGTGAAAAACTGTTTTTT
d_call: TRBD2; j_call: TRBJ2-7; v_call: TRBV27; clone_size: NA; cdr3_aa: CASSLSLAGPYEQYF; cdr3_nt: TGTGCCAGCAGTCTTTCACTAGCGGGGCCATACGAGCAGTACTTC
d_call: NA; j_call: TRBJ1-1; v_call: TRBV19; clone_size: NA; cdr3_aa: CASSLEEAFF; cdr3_nt: TGTGCCAGTAGTCTCGAGGAAGCTTTCTTT
d_call: NA; j_call: TRBJ1-5; v_call: TRBV27; clone_size: few; cdr3_aa: CASSSRQGNQPQHF; cdr3_nt: TGTGCCAGCAGTTCCCGACAGGGCAATCAGCCCCAGCATTTT
d_call: TRBD2; j_call: TRBJ2-1; v_call: TRBV5-1; clone_size: few; cdr3_aa: CASSLISGGKNEQFF; cdr3_nt: TGCGCCAGCAGCTTGATAAGCGGGGGGAAGAATGAGCAGTTCTTC
d_call: TRBD1; j_call: TRBJ1-4; v_call: TRBV18; clone_size: NA; cdr3_aa: CASSPQGAITNEKLFF; cdr3_nt: TGTGCCAGCTCACCCCAGGGGGCGATTACTAATGAAAAACTGTTTTTT
d_call: TRBD2; j_call: TRBJ2-1; v_call: TRBV7-7; clone_size: few; cdr3_aa: CASSDSLAGGNEQFF; cdr3_nt: TGTGCCAGCAGCGACTCCCTAGCGGGGGGGAATGAGCAGTTCTTC
d_call: TRBD2; j_call: TRBJ2-3; v_call: TRBV5-4; clone_size: NA; cdr3_aa: CASSLGQRGADTQYF; cdr3_nt: TGTGCCAGCAGCTTGGGCCAGCGGGGCGCAGATACGCAGTATTTT
d_call: NA; j_call: TRBJ1-6; v_call: TRBV6-1; clone_size: NA; cdr3_aa: CASSEARTINSPLHF; cdr3_nt: TGTGCCAGCAGTGAAGCGCGGACAATCAATTCACCCCTCCACTTT
d_call: TRBD2; j_call: TRBJ2-5; v_call: TRBV7-2; clone_size: NA; cdr3_aa: CASSLTLAGGRETQYF; cdr3_nt: TGTGCCAGCAGCTTGACACTAGCGGGGGGCAGGGAGACCCAGTACTTC
d_call: TRBD2; j_call: TRBJ2-5; v_call: TRBV5-8; clone_size: NA; cdr3_aa: CASSLGLAGGQETQYF; cdr3_nt: TGTGCCAGCAGCTTAGGACTAGCGGGGGGCCAAGAGACCCAGTACTTC
d_call: TRBD1; j_call: TRBJ2-2; v_call: TRBV13; clone_size: NA; cdr3_aa: CASSRIGDRGNTGELFF; cdr3_nt: TGTGCCAGCAGTCGAATAGGGGACAGGGGAAACACCGGGGAGCTGTTTTTT
d_call: TRBD2; j_call: TRBJ2-7; v_call: TRBV4-3; clone_size: NA; cdr3_aa: CASSMRLLAGSYEQYF; cdr3_nt: TGCGCCAGCAGCATGAGACTACTAGCGGGGTCCTACGAGCAGTACTTC
d_call: NA; j_call: TRBJ1-6; v_call: TRBV15; clone_size: once; cdr3_aa: CATSRGEVPSSYNSPLHF; cdr3_nt: TGTGCCACCAGCAGAGGGGAGGTCCCGAGCTCCTATAATTCACCCCTCCACTTT
d_call: NA; j_call: TRBJ1-1; v_call: TRBV5-1; clone_size: NA; cdr3_aa: CASTRSQVNTEAFF; cdr3_nt: TGCGCCAGCACCCGAAGTCAGGTGAACACTGAAGCTTTCTTT
d_call: NA; j_call: TRBJ1-1; v_call: TRBV7-7; clone_size: few; cdr3_aa: CASSASRDTEAFF; cdr3_nt: TGTGCCAGCAGCGCCTCGCGGGACACTGAAGCTTTCTTT
d_call: TRBD1; j_call: TRBJ2-7; v_call: TRBV10-3; clone_size: NA; cdr3_aa: CAITQTGLNYEQYF; cdr3_nt: TGTGCCATCACCCAGACAGGGTTAAACTACGAGCAGTACTTC
d_call: TRBD1; j_call: TRBJ2-7; v_call: TRBV13; clone_size: NA; cdr3_aa: CASSTRQGTYEQYF; cdr3_nt: TGTGCCAGCAGCACGAGACAGGGGACGTACGAGCAGTACTTC
d_call: NA; j_call: TRBJ2-7; v_call: TRBV2; clone_size: NA; cdr3_aa: CASSDSQTGTYEQYF; cdr3_nt: TGTGCCAGCAGTGATTCCCAGACAGGAACCTACGAGCAGTACTTC
d_call: TRBD2; j_call: TRBJ2-3; v_call: TRBV7-2; clone_size: NA; cdr3_aa: CASSRIAGDPGGSTDTQYF; cdr3_nt: TGTGCCAGCAGCCGAATAGCGGGGGACCCGGGGGGTAGCACAGATACGCAGTATTTT
d_call: NA; j_call: TRBJ2-7; v_call: TRBV14; clone_size: NA; cdr3_aa: CASSPSGGIHEQYF; cdr3_nt: TGTGCCAGCAGCCCCTCAGGGGGGATTCACGAGCAGTACTTC
d_call: NA; j_call: TRBJ1-1; v_call: TRBV10-1; clone_size: NA; cdr3_aa: CASRSTGGEAFF; cdr3_nt: TGCGCCAGCAGAAGTACAGGAGGGGAAGCTTTCTTT
d_call: NA; j_call: TRBJ1-1; v_call: TRBV11-2; clone_size: NA; cdr3_aa: CASSLIRQPEAFF; cdr3_nt: TGTGCCAGCAGCTTAATCCGACAGCCTGAAGCTTTCTTT
d_call: NA; j_call: TRBJ1-6; v_call: TRBV6-1; clone_size: once; cdr3_aa: CASSDLSSYNSPLHF; cdr3_nt: TGTGCCAGCAGTGATCTGAGCTCCTATAATTCACCCCTCCACTTT
d_call: NA; j_call: TRBJ1-5; v_call: TRBV2; clone_size: NA; cdr3_aa: CASRAGVNQPQHF; cdr3_nt: TGTGCCAGCAGGGCAGGGGTAAATCAGCCCCAGCATTTT
d_call: NA; j_call: TRBJ1-1; v_call: TRBV6-5; clone_size: NA; cdr3_aa: CASSKEGGEAFF; cdr3_nt: TGTGCCAGCAGTAAAGAGGGAGGAGAAGCTTTCTTT
d_call: NA; j_call: TRBJ2-7; v_call: TRBV7-9; clone_size: NA; cdr3_aa: CASSLDTYEQYF; cdr3_nt: TGTGCCAGCAGCTTAGATACATACGAGCAGTACTTC
d_call: NA; j_call: TRBJ2-3; v_call: TRBV18; clone_size: NA; cdr3_aa: CASSPPGGDTQYF; cdr3_nt: TGTGCCAGCTCACCACCGGGGGGAGATACGCAGTATTTT
d_call: NA; j_call: TRBJ1-3; v_call: TRBV2; clone_size: NA; cdr3_aa: CASSVEGGNTIYF; cdr3_nt: TGTGCCAGCAGTGTTGAGGGTGGAAACACCATATATTTT
d_call: NA; j_call: TRBJ2-7; v_call: TRBV10-1; clone_size: NA; cdr3_aa: CASSELRGVEQYF; cdr3_nt: TGCGCCAGCAGTGAGCTCAGGGGGGTCGAGCAGTACTTC
d_call: NA; j_call: TRBJ2-5; v_call: TRBV9; clone_size: NA; cdr3_aa: CASSVGPGEETQYF; cdr3_nt: TGTGCCAGCAGCGTAGGCCCGGGGGAAGAGACCCAGTACTTC